These T cell receptor beta chains were read from a single sample in a study of T cell responses to AZD1222 COVID-19 vaccine. Measured with immunoSEQ multiplex PCR; TCRdb has only the in-frame clones, and not every one. Of more than 30,000 clones in the sample, around nine tenths were seen once. The specimen was peripheral blood, collected 28 days after the second AZD1222 dose. These TCRs come from an adult who received the AZD1222 COVID-19 vaccine. The CDR3 runs from the conserved cysteine through the conserved F or W. The order of the fields is D gene, J gene, clone size, V gene, CDR3 protein, CDR3 DNA. The D gene is left open where the match is weak. Where a row states a size, it is once, few, many or the class of an expanded clone; other rows omit it.

- TRBJ1-1 - TRBV4-1 CASSLRTVLNTEAFF TGCGCCAGCAGCCTTCGGACAGTTCTGAACACTGAAGCTTTCTTT
- TRBJ1-2 - TRBV28 CASSLGRGLKGYTF TGTGCCAGCAGTTTGGGTAGGGGATTGAAGGGCTACACCTTC
- TRBJ1-2 - TRBV3-1/TRBV3-2 CASSQGQVLQNYGYTF TGTGCCAGCAGCCAAGGACAAGTTTTACAGAACTATGGCTACACCTTC
- TRBJ2-1 - TRBV5-1 CASSLVPTEQFF TGCGCCAGCAGCTTGGTTCCGACTGAGCAGTTCTTC
TRBD1 TRBJ1-2 - TRBV6-5 CASSPDRGTYGYTF TGTGCCAGCAGCCCGGACAGGGGAACCTATGGCTACACCTTC
TRBD1 TRBJ1-2 - TRBV24-1 CATSDRTGTDSNYGYTF TGTGCCACCAGTGATCGGACCGGGACAGATTCTAACTATGGCTACACCTTC
TRBD1 TRBJ2-3 - TRBV5-4 CASSSLSQGASDTQYF TGTGCCAGCAGCTCCCTTTCACAGGGGGCGTCAGATACGCAGTATTTT
- TRBJ1-2 - TRBV29-1 CSVDLSGAGYGYTF TGCAGCGTTGACCTCTCTGGAGCGGGCTATGGCTACACCTTC
TRBD2 TRBJ2-1 - TRBV5-1 CASSLVFAGGRNEQFF TGCGCCAGCAGCTTGGTTTTTGCGGGGGGACGCAATGAGCAGTTCTTC
- TRBJ2-7 - TRBV30 CAWSRGDPYEQYF TGTGCCTGGAGTCGAGGGGACCCCTACGAGCAGTACTTC
- TRBJ1-4 - TRBV4-2 CASSQGRKKIAAEKLFF TGTGCCAGCAGCCAAGGGCGTAAGAAGATAGCGGCTGAAAAACTGTTTTTT
- TRBJ1-1 - TRBV18 CASSPPKATEAFF TGTGCCAGCTCACCACCGAAGGCGACTGAAGCTTTCTTT
- TRBJ2-7 - TRBV12-3/TRBV12-4 CASSQTVLEQYF TGTGCCAGCAGTCAGACAGTCCTCGAGCAGTACTTC
- TRBJ1-6 - TRBV6-5 CASSSRRQLDSPLHF TGTGCCAGCAGTTCAAGGAGACAGCTCGATTCACCCCTCCACTTT
- TRBJ1-5 once TRBV19 CATGTRNQPQHF TGTGCCACTGGGACACGCAATCAGCCCCAGCATTTT
- TRBJ2-5 - TRBV5-1 CASSSTPRGGQTQYF TGCGCCAGCAGCTCGACCCCCAGGGGCGGGCAGACCCAGTACTTC